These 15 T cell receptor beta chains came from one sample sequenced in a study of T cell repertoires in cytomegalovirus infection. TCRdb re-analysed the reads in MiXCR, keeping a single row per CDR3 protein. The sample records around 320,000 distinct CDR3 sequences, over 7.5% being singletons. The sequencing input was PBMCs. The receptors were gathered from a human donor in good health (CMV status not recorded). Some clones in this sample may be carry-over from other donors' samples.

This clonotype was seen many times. As DNA, the CDR3 is TGTGCCAGCAGCTATGAGGACTCCTGGGGCGATGAGCAGTTCTTC. It yields the protein CASSYEDSWGDEQFF. This chain links TRBV7-2 with TRBJ2-1; D might be TRBD1 or TRBD2, each matching 5 bases. Per the germline V gene, CDR1 is SGHTA and CDR2 is FQGNSA. Trimming stripped 4 bases from V and 8 bases from J, with 18 bases between. This CDR3 is built from 15 residues.

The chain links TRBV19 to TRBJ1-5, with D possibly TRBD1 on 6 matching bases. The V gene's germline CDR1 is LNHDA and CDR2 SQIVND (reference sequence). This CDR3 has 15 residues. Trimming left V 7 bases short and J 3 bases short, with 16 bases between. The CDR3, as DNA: TGTGCCAGTAAGCAATACAGGGAACCCAATCAGCCCCAGCATTTT. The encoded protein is CASKQYREPNQPQHF.

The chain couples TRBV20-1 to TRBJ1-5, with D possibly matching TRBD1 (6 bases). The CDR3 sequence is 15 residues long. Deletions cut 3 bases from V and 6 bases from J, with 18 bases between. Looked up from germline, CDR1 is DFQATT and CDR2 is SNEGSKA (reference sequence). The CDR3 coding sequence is TGCAGTGCTAGTTCGCAGGACAGAGTAGGTCAGCCCCAGCATTTT. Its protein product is CSASSQDRVGQPQHF.

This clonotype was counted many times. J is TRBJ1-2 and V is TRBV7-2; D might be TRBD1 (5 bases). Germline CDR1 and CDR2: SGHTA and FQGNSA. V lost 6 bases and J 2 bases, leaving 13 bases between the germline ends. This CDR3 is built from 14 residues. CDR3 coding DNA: TGTGCCAGCAGTCCGGACACTGGGAACTATGGCTACACCTTC. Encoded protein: CASSPDTGNYGYTF.

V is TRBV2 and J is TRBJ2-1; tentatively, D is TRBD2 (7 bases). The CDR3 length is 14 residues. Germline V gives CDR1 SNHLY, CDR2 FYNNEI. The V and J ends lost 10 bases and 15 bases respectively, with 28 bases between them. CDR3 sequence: CANQSPRGAPFPFF. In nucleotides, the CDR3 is TGTGCCAACCAGTCTCCCCGGGGGGCCCCCTTTCCGTTCTTC.

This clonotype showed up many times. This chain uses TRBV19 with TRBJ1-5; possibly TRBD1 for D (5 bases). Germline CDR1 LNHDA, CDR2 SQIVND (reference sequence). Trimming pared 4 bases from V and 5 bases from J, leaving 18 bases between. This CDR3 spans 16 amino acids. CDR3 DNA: TGTGCCAGTAGTAGATCGGGACCCTCAGGTCATCAGCCCCAGCATTTT. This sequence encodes CASSRSGPSGHQPQHF. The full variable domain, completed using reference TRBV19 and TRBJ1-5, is DGGITQSPKYLFRKEGQNVTLSCEQNLNHDAMYWYRQDPGQGLRLIYYSQIVNDFQKGDIAEGYSVSREKKESFPLTVTSAQKNPTAFYLCASSRSGPSGHQPQHFGDGTRLSIL.

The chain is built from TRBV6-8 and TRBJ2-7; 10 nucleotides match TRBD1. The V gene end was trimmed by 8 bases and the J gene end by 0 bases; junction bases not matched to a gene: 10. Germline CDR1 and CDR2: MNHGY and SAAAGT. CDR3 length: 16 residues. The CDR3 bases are TGTGCCAGCCGCCTCACCGGGACAGGGGACTCCTACGAGCAGTACTTC. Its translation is CASRLTGTGDSYEQYF.

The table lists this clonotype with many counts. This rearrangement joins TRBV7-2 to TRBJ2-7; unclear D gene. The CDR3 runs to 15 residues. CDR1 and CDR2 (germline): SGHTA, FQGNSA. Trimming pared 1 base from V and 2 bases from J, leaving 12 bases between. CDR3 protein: CASSLVLRATYEQYF. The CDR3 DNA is TGTGCCAGCAGCTTAGTTCTGCGAGCAACCTACGAGCAGTACTTC.

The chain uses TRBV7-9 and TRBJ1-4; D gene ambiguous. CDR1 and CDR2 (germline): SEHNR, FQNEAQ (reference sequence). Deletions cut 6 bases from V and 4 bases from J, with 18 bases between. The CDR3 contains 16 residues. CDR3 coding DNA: TGTGCCAGCAGTCCTCCTGGGCCCCATAGTAATGAAAAACTGTTTTTT. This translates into CASSPPGPHSNEKLFF. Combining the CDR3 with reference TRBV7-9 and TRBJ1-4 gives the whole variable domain DTGVSQNPRHKITKRGQNVTFRCDPISEHNRLYWYRQTLGQGPEFLTYFQNEAQLEKSRLLSDRFSAERPKGSFSTLEIQRTEQGDSAMYLCASSPPGPHSNEKLFFGSGTQLSVL.

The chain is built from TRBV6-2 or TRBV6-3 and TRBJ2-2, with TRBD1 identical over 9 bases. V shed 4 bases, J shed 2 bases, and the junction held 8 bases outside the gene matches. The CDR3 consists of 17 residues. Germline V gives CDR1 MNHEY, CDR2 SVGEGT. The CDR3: CASSSLYRGPNTGELFF. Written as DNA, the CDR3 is TGTGCCAGCAGTTCCCTTTACAGGGGGCCTAACACCGGGGAGCTGTTTTTT.

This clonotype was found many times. CDR3 DNA sequence: TGTGCCAGCAGCTTAAGAGGGGGAATCCAAGAGACCCAGTACTTC. This gives the protein CASSLRGGIQETQYF. This rearrangement joins TRBV7-3 to TRBJ2-5, with a tentative D call TRBD1 (6 bases). There are 15 residues in the CDR3. The germline CDR1 and CDR2 sequences are SGHTA and FQGTGA. Trimming cost V 1 base and J 1 base, with 10 bases left between them.

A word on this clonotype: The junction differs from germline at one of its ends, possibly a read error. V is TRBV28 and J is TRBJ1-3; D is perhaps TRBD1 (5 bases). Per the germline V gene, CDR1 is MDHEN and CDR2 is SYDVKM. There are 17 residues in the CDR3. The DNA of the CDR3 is TGTTCCAGCAGTTTCGACTTCTCAGGGCTTGCTGGAAACACCATATATTTT. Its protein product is CSSSFDFSGLAGNTIYF.

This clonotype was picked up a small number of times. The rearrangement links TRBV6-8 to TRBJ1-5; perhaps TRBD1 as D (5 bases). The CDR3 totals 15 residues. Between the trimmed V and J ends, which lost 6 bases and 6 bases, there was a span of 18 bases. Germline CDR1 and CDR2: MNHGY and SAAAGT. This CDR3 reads CASRAGKGGRQPQHF. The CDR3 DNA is TGTGCCAGCAGAGCAGGGAAGGGCGGACGTCAGCCCCAGCATTTT.

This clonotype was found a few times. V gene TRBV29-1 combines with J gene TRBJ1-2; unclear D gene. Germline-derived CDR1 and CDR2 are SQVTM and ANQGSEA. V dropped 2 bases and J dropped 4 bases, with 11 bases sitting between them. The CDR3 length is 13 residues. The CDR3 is CSVEWAAGYGYTF. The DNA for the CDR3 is TGCAGCGTTGAATGGGCCGCGGGCTATGGCTACACCTTC. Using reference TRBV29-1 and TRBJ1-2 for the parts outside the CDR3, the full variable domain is SAVISQKPSRDICQRGTSLTIQCQVDSQVTMMFWYRQQPGQSLTLIATANQGSEATYESGFVIDKFPISRPNLTFSTLTVSNMSPEDSSIYLCSVEWAAGYGYTFGSGTRLTVV.

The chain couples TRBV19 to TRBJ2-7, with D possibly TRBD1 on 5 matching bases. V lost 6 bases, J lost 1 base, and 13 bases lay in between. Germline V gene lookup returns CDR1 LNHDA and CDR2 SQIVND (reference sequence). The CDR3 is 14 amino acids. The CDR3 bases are TGTGCCAGTAGAACTACCAGGGATTCCTACGAGCAGTACTTC. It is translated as CASRTTRDSYEQYF.